The entry below gives a single T cell receptor (beta chain) sequence along with its context. This clone was seen more than once but under ten times. This clone's antigen is unknown. Base qualities are not provided; no much larger clone lies one nucleotide away. The record originates from a study of cytomegalovirus exposure and HLA in healthy donors (dated by TCRdb to about 2017). Regarding the study in general: An earlier analysis of 587 of the donors reported around 280 Gb of sequence data and 95 million to 130 million unique TCR beta sequences obtained from about 200 million T cells. Of the approximately 400 genotyped donors, roughly 85% fell in the genetic ancestry cluster associated with self-reported Caucasian donors. Among over 350 genotyped donors of the cohort, an average of around 240,000 unique TCR beta nucleotide sequences were sequenced per donor, roughly 18% of them non-productive. A later genetic analysis took genome-wide SNP genotypes for about 65% of the 666 donors and used that subset as a discovery cohort. To predict cytomegalovirus infection status, the study combined high-throughput TCR immunosequencing, statistical association of individual TCRs with disease status, and machine learning. Alongside the repertoire data, information on donor age, sex, ethnicity and CMV serostatus was compiled. The later analysis used no new phenotypic data to find candidate immune exposures, relying instead on TCR beta sequences and their occurrence across donors. An earlier analysis of 587 of the donors used high-throughput TCR beta sequencing to judge whether each TCR beta V gene segment behaved as functional or pseudogenic. Along with the approximately 670-subject first cohort, a separate validation cohort of over 90 different subjects was used. About 320 gigabases of sequencing data and approximately 93 million unique TCR sequences were included in an early release covering around 650 HLA-typed donors. In a later analysis, previously published TCR beta repertoires from more than 500 donors were re-analyzed and high-resolution HLA genotyping was added so that TCR occurrence patterns could be studied. HLA typing included class I and class II loci at four-digit resolution. The number of donors typed differed by locus, with 629-630 for A, B, C, DRB1 and DQB1, 522 for DQA1, nearly 610 for DPA1, and approximately 470 for DPB1. The study aimed to test whether signatures of past pathogen exposure could be identified by cataloging public T cell receptors. The study profiled the T cell repertoires of approximately 700 subjects by immunosequencing and related them to cytomegalovirus serostatus. A handful of DR-DQ haplotypes were handled as single units for association and clustering because linkage in the cohort was strong. All discovery cohort repertoires had been generated using a single sequencing platform. Study-wide findings and limitations: At a false discovery rate of 0.05, a later analysis linked 16,951 TCR beta sequences to specific HLA alleles. Only TCR beta chains were sequenced in this cohort, and the absence of alpha or paired-chain data limited detectable features. The study listed 150 to 200 TCR beta chains as associated with cytomegalovirus. Some IMGT-functional V segments, including TRBV6-2 and TRBV6-3, could not be told apart with the 87-base-pair reads, so those segments were excluded. Correlated functional status among segregating V segments might reflect linkage disequilibrium, but an unknown experimental factor could not be ruled out. A later analysis found that most CMV-associated TCR beta chains appeared HLA-restricted, with HLA associations seemingly driven largely by CMV exposure. In an earlier analysis of under 600 of the donors, most TCR beta V segments were observed in productive rearrangements about 90% or about 30% of the time, broadly matching IMGT annotations. In a later analysis, the rate of TCR association differed among HLA loci, with DRB1 alleles having the most associated TCRs and HLA-C alleles having the fewest. Because HLA typing was unavailable for some donors at each locus, only the typed subset was used in association tests. In a later genetic analysis, a missense DCLRE1C variant was associated with V-gene and J-gene trimming of TCR beta chains, and the association was replicated in an independent cohort. About 17 rarely observed V segments, including chromosome 9 orphons, were excluded from the earlier analysis of 550 to 700 of the donors because counts were too low. The only immune exposure information available for the cohort was CMV serostatus. The sequencing pipeline was judged likely to have produced a cluster of highly shared sequence variants as a technical artifact. Most TCR sequences were seen in very few donors, while some public TCRs were found in many individuals. In vitro tests confirmed that a few of the cytomegalovirus-associated TCR beta chains recognize cytomegalovirus antigens. Strong co-occurrence of HLA alleles, especially DR and DQ, made assigning TCR associations to individual alleles difficult. Roughly uniform sequencing depth across donors was assumed in presence/absence analyses, although this assumption may not hold. The classifier was reported to diagnose cytomegalovirus status with high specificity and sensitivity in both the original cohort and the validation cohort. A further reported finding was that TCR beta sequences accurately predicted the HLA-A and HLA-B alleles for most subjects in the first cohort. According to a later analysis, parvovirus B19, influenza, CMV and Epstein-Barr virus appeared linked to several top co-occurrence clusters. In a later genetic analysis, fewer N-insertions in productive TCRs were reported among donors in an Asian-associated ancestry cluster than the approximately 630-donor mean. The authors suggested that the approach could potentially be extended to other disease states and immunological phenotypes. In a later analysis, HLA-associated TCR beta chains showed more clonal expansion and lower generation probabilities than non-associated chains that were equally common.

The junction shows trimming of 3 bases on V and 4 bases on J, plus 13 bases between the germline ends. There are 14 amino acids in the CDR3, from cysteine to phenylalanine inclusive. Only the CDR3 DNA stays, 42 bases, in frame from base 1. The germline V gene encodes CDR1 SGHTA and CDR2 FQGTGA. The cohort was made up of about 610 healthy bone marrow donors. At the time of sampling, every cohort member was nominally healthy, though immune exposures that went unrecorded were likely present. The donor tested CMV seropositive, placing the donor among the approximately 310 seropositive members of the cohort. Each donor provided a peripheral blood sample, and peripheral blood mononuclear cells were used for TCR beta sequencing. Genomic DNA extraction from the blood cell samples was performed with the Qiagen DNeasy Blood Extraction Kit. The method behind the library was the immunoSEQ multiplex PCR assay. For the multiplex PCR, a mixture combining 60 forward primers for TCR Vbeta segments and 13 reverse primers for TCR Jbeta segments was used. Amplification of the CDR3 region of rearranged TCR beta genes was performed with a multiplex PCR assay on genomic DNA. On the Illumina HiSeq System, the amplified TCR beta libraries were sequenced as 87-base-pair reads. For the original study's pipeline: In a later analysis, 77 million or so unique TCR beta chains were counted across the 650 to 750 repertoires, and roughly 10 million of these chains were shared by at least two donors. To remove PCR and sequencing errors, raw reads were error-corrected and collapsed into unique sequences using a nearest-neighbor algorithm that merged closely related sequences. V, D and J gene segments were assigned by aligning CDR3 sequences to IMGT reference sequences. For a sequence to be retained, a match of at least six nucleotides to both a V gene segment and a J gene segment was required. Rearrangements were called productive when the CDR3 lacked stop codons and stayed in frame with V and J; all others were non-productive. Following IMGT convention, CDR3 was defined as the stretch from the second conserved V-encoded cysteine to the conserved J-encoded phenylalanine. The earlier analysis of about 610 of the donors excluded sequences that lacked an unambiguous match to a single V gene segment. An earlier analysis of some 610 of the donors called V segments functional above 56.7% productive rearrangements and segregating when the between-donor standard deviation exceeded 5%. A statistical classification framework was built to diagnose cytomegalovirus status from the catalog of TCR beta chain sequences. In a later analysis, TCR nucleotide sequences were compared against IMGT/GENE-DB human TR gene sequences so that V and J genes could be assigned. In a later analysis, CDR3 sequences and most-parsimonious VDJ recombination scenarios were assigned using the TCRdist pipeline. In a later analysis, every TCR beta chain was defined by the combination of its CDR3 amino acid sequence and its V-gene family, and reads without a unique V-gene family were dropped. As a way to deal with suspected cross-contamination and a sequencing artifact, a later analysis dropped under 600 nucleotide sequences that were highly shared and had low generation probability. For each public chain, a later analysis derived a clonal expansion index from normalized ranks of inferred template counts within each repertoire. Generation probabilities in a later analysis came from a VDJ recombination model fitted to out-of-frame rearrangements, and those results were checked against IGoR. In a later analysis, TCR-TCR, TCR-HLA and TCR-CMV co-occurrence was scored with hypergeometric tests, and a repertoire-size bias correction was applied to TCR pairs. A later analysis estimated false discovery rates by permuting HLA or CMV assignments 20 times. A later analysis grouped co-occurring TCRs with DBSCAN, adding TCRdist sequence similarity when clustering within HLA-allele-positive subsets. Repertoires with fewer than 30,000 or more than 120,000 public chains were left out of co-occurrence clustering, as were about 5 repertoires with anomalous nucleotide sharing. TCRdb retrieved this table from immuneACCESS and kept in-frame rearrangements only. Not all clones are present; in checked studies, unresolved V genes account for under half, and no reason is known for the remainder. That table supplies the V and J calls and clone size; D and trimming were determined from the DNA. The sample table shows about 130,000 clones, and 85% to 90% are seen once. The ten largest clones add up to under 7.5% of the sample.

The chain is assembled from TRBV7-3 and TRBJ2-7; no D gene can be assigned with confidence. The clonotype comes from a woman aged 25-40 years in good health and CMV-seropositive. Material for sequencing was PBMCs. The DNA sequence is TGTGCCAGCAGCTTCCTCCCACTCAATTACGAGCAGTACTTC. It specifies CASSFLPLNYEQYF.